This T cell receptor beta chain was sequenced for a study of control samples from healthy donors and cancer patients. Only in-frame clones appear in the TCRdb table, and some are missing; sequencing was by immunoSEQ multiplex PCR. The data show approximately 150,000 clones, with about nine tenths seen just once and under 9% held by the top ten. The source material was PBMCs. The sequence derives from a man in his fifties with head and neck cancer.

The CDR3 is CASSLQPSSYNEQFF. CDR3 sequence (DNA): TGTGCCAGCAGCTTACAACCCAGCTCCTACAATGAGCAGTTCTTC. The rearrangement uses TRBV7-2 and TRBJ2-1, with D hard to call. Trimming removed 2 bases at V and 0 bases at J, with 8 bases between. The CDR3 has 15 amino acids. Looked up from germline, CDR1 is SGHTA and CDR2 is FQGNSA.